This T cell receptor (beta chain) was recovered during a study of blood T cell repertoires in COVID-19. Study in general: Donors in the United States, Italy and Spain gave samples during acute or convalescent COVID-19. Nucleic acid was either cDNA or gDNA, and it came from T cells, B-cell-depleted T cells, or PBMCs.

This CDR3 comprises 14 residues. Trimming stripped 1 base from V and 2 bases from J, with 8 bases between. The V gene's germline CDR1 is MDHEN and CDR2 SYDVKM. This clone was found a few times. In the authors' methods: Amplifying reference gene primers gave estimates of nucleated cell counts. Assay used: immunoSEQ multiplex PCR; TCRdb lists only in-frame clones, some missing. D and trimming were read from the DNA, whereas the V and J calls and clone size are those reported in that table. The sample shows some 14,000 clones, around 73% of them seen only once. The chain uses TRBV28 and TRBJ1-2; weak D call: TRBD1 (6 bases). The specimen sequenced was peripheral blood. The source of this sequence is a boy aged 2-9 years with active or convalescent COVID-19. The CDR3 loop is CASSLYRANYGYTF. The CDR3 DNA follows: TGTGCCAGCAGTTTATACAGGGCCAACTATGGCTACACCTTC.